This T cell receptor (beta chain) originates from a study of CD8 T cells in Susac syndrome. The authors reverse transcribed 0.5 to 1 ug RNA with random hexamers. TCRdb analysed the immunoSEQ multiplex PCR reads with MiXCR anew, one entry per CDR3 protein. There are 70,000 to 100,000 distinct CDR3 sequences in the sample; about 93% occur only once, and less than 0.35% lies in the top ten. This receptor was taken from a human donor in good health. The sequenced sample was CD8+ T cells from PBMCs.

CDR3 sequence reads: CASSWPRTQPNGYTF. CDR3 sequence (DNA): TGTGCCAGCAGTTGGCCCCGGACCCAGCCAAATGGCTACACCTTC. The chain is built from TRBV12-3 or TRBV12-4 and TRBJ1-2; D unresolved. The V end was cut by 4 bases, the J end by 6 bases, with 18 bases between. The length of the CDR3 is 15 residues.